This T cell receptor (beta chain) was captured in a study of Graves' ophthalmopathy and Graves' hyperthyroidism. Study observations and caveats: The 13-signature model separated ophthalmopathy from stable hyperthyroidism at 85% to 90% sensitivity and roughly 80% specificity.

With regard to this clonotype: Its antigen is still unknown.

Amplification from RNA transcripts yielded the TCR beta CDR3 regions. Scientists carried out first-round RT-PCR using HTBI primers and then a second-round multiplex PCR. TCRdb recomputed calls from the multiplex PCR reads with MiXCR, one row per CDR3 protein. The data show about 210,000 distinct CDR3 sequences, over 25% seen once. V lost 3 bases to trimming and J lost 1 base, with 4 bases between them. From germline, CDR1 is MDHEN and CDR2 SYDVKM. The CDR3 contains 14 residues. The V and J genes are TRBV28 and TRBJ2-6; D gene uncertain. The specimen sequenced was peripheral blood. This TCR came from a man aged 50 or older with Graves' ophthalmopathy. CDR3 region: CASSFWSGANVLTF. The CDR3 DNA is TGTGCCAGCAGTTTTTGGTCTGGGGCCAACGTCCTGACTTTC. Using reference TRBV28 and TRBJ2-6 for the parts outside the CDR3, the full variable domain is DVKVTQSSRYLVKRTGEKVFLECVQDMDHENMFWYRQDPGLGLRLIYFSYDVKMKEKGDIPEGYSVSREKKERFSLILESASTNQTSMYLCASSFWSGANVLTFGAGSRLTVL.